This T cell receptor beta chain was retrieved from a study of T cell repertoires in cytomegalovirus infection. Overall study: Both CMV infection and a matching HLA type were indicated by public TCR beta signatures.

Study-wide results and caveats: Identification of carriers of CMV plus the relevant HLA was performed using cumulative public TCR beta family frequency. CMV-specific HLA-C-restricted TCR beta clonotypes dominated the ex vivo response.

CDR1 LGHDT and CDR2 YNNKEL come from the germline V gene (reference sequence). V was clipped by 2 bases and J by 0 bases, with 10 bases between them. The CDR3 covers 15 residues. TCRdb recomputed calls from the reads with MiXCR, one row per CDR3 protein. Of fewer than 550,000 distinct CDR3 sequences listed, 16% are singletons. This clonotype has more than one count but fewer than ten. Antigen unknown. The clonotype originates from a human donor in good health (CMV status not recorded). Some clones in this sample may be carry-over from other donors' samples. The rearrangement links TRBV3-1 to TRBJ1-1; TRBD1 might be the D (6 bases). Sequencing input: CD8+ T cells from PBMCs. The CDR3 loop reads CASSQSTGLNTEAFF. For the CDR3, the DNA is TGTGCCAGCAGCCAATCGACAGGCTTGAACACTGAAGCTTTCTTT.